Sequencing of this T cell receptor (beta chain) was carried out in a study of T cell repertoires in ileal Crohn's disease. About the research overall: 30% to 40% were active smokers at surgery; median disease duration was around 7.9 years.

The V gene lost 5 bases and the J gene lost 2 bases, with 14 bases spanning the gap. Looked up from germline, CDR1 is SGHDT and CDR2 is YYEEEE. The CDR3 covers 16 residues. The time point here: inflamed ileum from the surgical specimen. TCRdb's table, derived via immunoSEQ multiplex PCR, lists solely in-frame clones and lacks some. The sample holds 13,000 or so clones, roughly 80% seen once. The specimen was ileal tissue. This TCR was sampled from an adult with Crohn's disease. The chain has TRBV5-6 and TRBJ2-6; no firm D call. CDR3 sequence: CASSPHRSTGANVLTF. CDR3 in DNA: TGTGCCAGCAGTCCACACCGATCAACTGGGGCCAACGTCCTGACTTTC.